The rows below give T cell receptor beta chains drawn from one sample of a study of blood T cells in healthy people across ages. TCRdb fed the 5' RACE reads into MiXCR, producing one record per CDR3 protein. The data contain around 1,500,000 distinct CDR3 sequences, 28% of them seen just once; the ten biggest clones take up more than 6%. Sequenced: blood. These receptors were obtained from a woman in her thirties in good health. Both conserved end residues are trimmed from each CDR3. Not every row has a clone size; where given, it reads once, few, many or a size class.

size	V	J	CDR3
many	TRBV7-9	TRBJ2-7	ASSRDREGPYEQY
-	TRBV2	TRBJ2-1	ASKARSYNEQF
-	TRBV7-6	TRBJ2-3	ASSSKGLAGGPRTDTQY
few	TRBV7-6	TRBJ1-2	ASSQRGAREGYT
-	TRBV20-1	TRBJ1-1	STPKTGNVNTEAF
few	TRBV2	TRBJ2-5	ATLGQTQETQY
few	TRBV11-3	TRBJ2-5	ASSPGERIQETQY
few	TRBV12-3/TRBV12-4	TRBJ1-4	ASRGASYEKLF
few	TRBV29-1	TRBJ2-3	SVGDRADTQY
many	TRBV10-3	TRBJ1-2	AISDGDGYT
few	TRBV24-1	TRBJ2-3	ATSAFGGEDTQY
few	TRBV3-1	TRBJ1-2	ASSRQGRENGYT
many	TRBV6-5	TRBJ1-2	ASSPQGTGGYT
-	TRBV29-1	TRBJ2-5	SAPGAGSETQY
-	TRBV4-1	TRBJ1-1	ASSRTIRSSEAF
-	TRBV4-3	TRBJ2-1	ASSQGVVAGSYNEQF
few	TRBV15	TRBJ1-1	ATSGHTEAF
few	TRBV5-6	TRBJ1-6	ASSLRGGNYNSPLH
-	TRBV3-1	TRBJ1-6	ASSHYARGLNNSPLH
many	TRBV5-1	TRBJ2-1	ASQRGDFNNEQF
-	TRBV20-1	TRBJ2-5	SASKTSGEETQY
few	TRBV7-8	TRBJ1-1	ASSKSTGNTEAF
few	TRBV27	TRBJ2-1	ASSLSNTAWGGGGANNEQF
-	TRBV12-3/TRBV12-4	TRBJ1-1	ASSPPWQGNTEAF
-	TRBV12-3/TRBV12-4	TRBJ2-1	ASSLAPPDNEQF
-	TRBV3-1	TRBJ1-2	ASSLEGLRVRGYT
few	TRBV6-1	TRBJ1-4	ASMGGTNEKLF
-	TRBV5-1	TRBJ2-5	ASSREQRNEQY
many	TRBV12-3/TRBV12-4	TRBJ2-7	ASSNNRENYEQY
once	TRBV5-1	TRBJ1-2	ASSPDPYRANYGCT
many	TRBV29-1	TRBJ2-1	SAGTSGNEQF
-	TRBV20-1	TRBJ1-4	SPNPGQGGEKLF
few	TRBV7-9	TRBJ2-1	ASTLGVVAGGSEQF
-	TRBV29-1	TRBJ2-3	SGRVGGSTDTQY